This is a list of T cell receptor beta chains from one sample in a study of CD8 T cells in Susac syndrome. Using its own MiXCR run on the immunoSEQ multiplex PCR reads, TCRdb lists one record per CDR3 protein. The profile shows 150,000 to 200,000 distinct CDR3 sequences, about 92% of them singletons. Material for sequencing was CD4+ T cells from PBMCs. Receptors originate from a human donor in good health. The CDR3 runs from the conserved cysteine through the conserved F or W. A D gene is named only where the DNA matches it firmly. For some rows the clone size is stated as once, few or many, or as a class when expanded; others skip it.

V: TRBV6-1; D: NA; J: TRBJ2-3; size: few; CDR3: CASSEGNTQYF; DNA: TGTGCCAGCAGTGAGGGAAATACGCAGTATTTT
V: TRBV5-1; D: NA; J: TRBJ2-1; size: NA; CDR3: CASSFRTGGDNEQFF; DNA: TGCGCCAGCAGCTTCCGGACGGGCGGTGACAATGAGCAGTTCTTC
V: TRBV20-1; D: NA; J: TRBJ2-2; size: NA; CDR3: CSASFSPGFNTGELFF; DNA: TGCAGTGCTAGCTTCTCCCCGGGGTTCAACACCGGGGAGCTGTTTTTT
V: TRBV4-1; D: NA; J: TRBJ1-1; size: NA; CDR3: CASSQEVPPEAFF; DNA: TGCGCCAGCAGCCAAGAAGTGCCCCCTGAAGCTTTCTTT
V: TRBV6-1; D: NA; J: TRBJ2-2; size: NA; CDR3: CASSEMVLGANTGELFF; DNA: TGTGCCAGCAGTGAAATGGTTCTGGGGGCGAACACCGGGGAGCTGTTTTTT
V: TRBV2; D: NA; J: TRBJ2-5; size: NA; CDR3: CASSDTGQETQYF; DNA: TGTGCCAGCAGTGATACGGGCCAAGAGACCCAGTACTTC
V: TRBV28; D: NA; J: TRBJ2-3; size: NA; CDR3: CASTMSLSTDTQYF; DNA: TGTGCCAGCACTATGTCACTTAGCACAGATACGCAGTATTTT
V: TRBV6-6; D: NA; J: TRBJ2-4; size: NA; CDR3: CASSYSQGRTKNIQYF; DNA: TGTGCCAGCAGTTACTCACAGGGCCGCACCAAAAACATTCAGTACTTC
V: TRBV19; D: TRBD2; J: TRBJ2-3; size: NA; CDR3: CASSIRASGRADTQYF; DNA: TGTGCCAGTAGTATCCGGGCTAGCGGGAGGGCAGATACGCAGTATTTT
V: TRBV20-1; D: TRBD1; J: TRBJ2-2; size: once; CDR3: CSAHRGIAGELFF; DNA: TGCAGTGCGCACAGGGGAATCGCCGGGGAGCTGTTTTTT